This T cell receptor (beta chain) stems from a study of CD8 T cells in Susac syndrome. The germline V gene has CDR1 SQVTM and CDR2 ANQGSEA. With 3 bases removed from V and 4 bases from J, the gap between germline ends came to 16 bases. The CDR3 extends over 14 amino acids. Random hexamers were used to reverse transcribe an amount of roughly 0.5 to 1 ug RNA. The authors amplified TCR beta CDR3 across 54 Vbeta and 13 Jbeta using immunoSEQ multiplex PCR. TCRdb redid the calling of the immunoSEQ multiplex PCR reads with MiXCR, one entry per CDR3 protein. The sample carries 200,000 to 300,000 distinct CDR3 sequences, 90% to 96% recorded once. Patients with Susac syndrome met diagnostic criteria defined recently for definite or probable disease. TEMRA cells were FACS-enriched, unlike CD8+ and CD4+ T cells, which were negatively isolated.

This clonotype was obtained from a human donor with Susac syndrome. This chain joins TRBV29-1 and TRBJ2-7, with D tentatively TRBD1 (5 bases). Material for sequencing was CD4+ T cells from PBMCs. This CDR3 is CSVEGQGKGYEQYF. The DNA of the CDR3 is TGCAGCGTTGAGGGGCAGGGCAAAGGATACGAGCAGTACTTC.